This TCR beta chain appears in the sequencing data of a study of tissue T cells after allogeneic stem cell transplantation (dated by TCRdb to 2021 to 2024). In the study overall: The study profiled TCR beta repertoires across many tissues from research autopsies of patients with and without GVHD, plus mouse models of GVHD. The human part of the study was a prospective observational study with no blinding and no randomization.

The junction shows trimming of 2 bases on V and 4 bases on J, and the gene matches do not reach 3 bases of it. CDR1 and CDR2 were assigned from the germline V gene as MSHET and SYDVDS. The CDR3, cysteine through phenylalanine, is 14 amino acids long. Sequencing covers 39 bases of the CDR3, shown here with the frame starting at base 1. Receptor amplification or capture employed the immunoSEQ multiplex PCR assay. Adaptive Biotechnologies performed TCRbeta CDR3 sequencing at survey depth and reported CDR3 sequences, V/J genes, productive frequency, and template counts. Amplification of TCR beta CDR3 regions started from genomic DNA instead of RNA. The authors' pipeline ran thus. Pairwise repertoire overlap between tissues was quantified with Jensen-Shannon divergence, where 1 means complete divergence and 0 identical. Tissues were clustered by single-linkage agglomerative hierarchical clustering of pairwise JSD values and displayed as dendrograms. GLIPH2 was applied to all patient samples using simulation_depth 1000, kmer_min_depth 3, and cdr3_length_cutoff 8, and only groups with more than two unique CDR3s were retained. A standardized tissue-overlap score was generated by extrapolating Jaccard GLIPH-group overlap across patients to a standard repertoire size of 1000 clones. Linear mixed-effect models, with tissue included as a fixed effect and individual included as a random effect, were used to assess associations of diversity with clinical or experimental variables. TCRdb carries this immuneACCESS record with in-frame sequences only. Its versions omit some clonotypes, under half of them owing to an unresolved V gene in the studies checked, with the rest unexplained. That table is the source of V, J and clone size, and D and trimming were worked out from the DNA. The sample table holds about 4,200 clones, of which about 52% were seen once. The biggest ten clones account for roughly 8.9% of the sample.

The investigation overall reported the following: Sampling depth was acknowledged as a limitation, and the patient cohort was both small and clinically heterogeneous. In both patients and mice, T cells from blood and spleen covered only a limited part of the TCR repertoire found in tissues. Within patients, how anatomically similar the tissues were was a key factor in shaping TCR repertoire composition, regardless of disease or transplant status. Only a few T cell clones appeared in more than one patient, yet motif-based clustering showed tissue-specific repertoire signatures that were shared between patients. The study did not establish which tissue TCRs were alloreactive or antigen-specific, and some clones may have been host cells that persisted.

A note on this clone: It has no known antigen specificity. Throughout, gene names and germline sequences are given for the mouse. Sequencing ends 1 residue short of the CDR3 end; the germline J gene provides the rest.

The time point label for this specimen denotes: mouse harvest day 7 after allogeneic transplant. Each mouse graft consisted of 10^7 T-cell-depleted bone marrow cells plus 10^6 splenic CD5+ T cells and was given by tail vein injection. To model GVHD in mice, a major MHC-mismatch B6 (H2b) into BALB/c (H2d) model was used, and tissues were profiled at day 7 or 14. On day 7 or 14 post-transplant, mouse tissues and retro-orbital blood were harvested with separate sterile tools for each animal, and livers were flushed before harvest. Before genomic DNA isolation with the DNeasy Blood & Tissue Kit, mouse tissues were minced using razor blades in buffered saline.

Sequencing input: lymph node tissue. Recombination linked TRBV29 to TRBJ1-1; 8 bases in between match TRBD1. The clonotype comes from a female BALB/c mouse given C57BL/6 T cells with graft-versus-host disease after an allogeneic hematopoietic cell transplant. CDR3 bases read: TGTGCTAGCAGTTTACAGGGGGCGGGCACAGAAGTCTTC. It translates as CASSLQGAGTEVF. The whole CDR3 sequence is CASSLQGAGTEVFF. With all but the CDR3 taken from the reference TRBV29 and TRBJ1-1 genes, the full variable domain is: DMKVTQMPRYLIKRMGENVLLECGQDMSHETMYWYRQDPGLGLQLIYISYDVDSNSEGDIPKGYRVSRKKREHFSLILDSAKTNQTSVYFCASSLQGAGTEVFFGKGTRLTVV.